The TCR beta chain under discussion was sequenced for a study of T cells in Graves' hyperthyroidism and ophthalmopathy. General study points: Blood samples included most of the expanded thyroid clonotypes exceeding 0.001.

This clonotype was seen a few times. The antigen is unknown. Ophthalmopathy cases met thresholds of Clinical Activity Score at least 3, NOSPECS grade at least 4 and duration under 3 months. Every diagnosis used clinical symptoms, serum thyroxine and TRAb, thyroid ultrasound and orbital computed tomography. It was over 9.5 ml of fresh peripheral blood that supplied the PBMCs. Germline V lookup: CDR1 MDHEN, CDR2 SYDVKM. The CDR3 has 15 amino acids. V was clipped by 4 bases and J by 6 bases, with 15 bases between them. The TCR beta CDR3 regions underwent amplification using RNA transcripts as the source. A set of HTBI primers served as the primers for a first-round RT-PCR of the TCR CDR3. TCRdb itself ran the multiplex PCR reads through MiXCR, one entry per CDR3 protein. The table lists 490,000 or so distinct CDR3 sequences, 15% to 20% of them singletons.

Sequencing was performed on blood. The origin of this receptor is a man between 40 and 49 years old with Graves' ophthalmopathy. The chain has TRBV28 and TRBJ2-2, with a weak D call TRBD1 (6 bases). The CDR3 DNA sequence: TGTGCCAGCAGTTCACAGACAGGTTACTCCGGGGAGCTGTTTTTT. Translated, it gives CASSSQTGYSGELFF.